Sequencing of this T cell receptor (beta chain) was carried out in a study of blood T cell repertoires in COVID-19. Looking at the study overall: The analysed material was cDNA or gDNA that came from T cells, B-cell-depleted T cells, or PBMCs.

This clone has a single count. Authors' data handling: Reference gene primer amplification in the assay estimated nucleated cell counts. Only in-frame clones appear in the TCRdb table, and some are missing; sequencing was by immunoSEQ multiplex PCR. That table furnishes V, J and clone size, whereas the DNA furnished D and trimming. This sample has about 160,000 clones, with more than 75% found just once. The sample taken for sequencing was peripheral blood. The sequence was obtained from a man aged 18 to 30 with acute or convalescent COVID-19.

The CDR3 DNA follows: TGTGCCAGCAGCGGCGCGGCAGGGGGAAACATTCAGTACTTC. Translating it yields CASSGAAGGNIQYF. This chain uses TRBV9 with TRBJ2-4, with 7 bases aligning to TRBD1. The germline V gene has CDR1 SGDLS and CDR2 YYNGEE. The CDR3 runs 14 residues. J gave up 6 bases and V 3 bases, and 6 bases lay outside the gene matches. The whole variable domain, remainder taken from reference TRBV9 and TRBJ2-4, is DSGVTQTPKHLITATGQRVTLRCSPRSGDLSVYWYQQSLDQGLQFLIQYYNGEERAKGNILERFSAQQFPDLHSELNLSSLELGDSALYFCASSGAAGGNIQYFGAGTRLSVL.